The clone carrying this T cell receptor beta chain has ten or more counts. It was RNA transcripts that yielded the amplified TCR beta CDR3 regions. Initially, a first-round RT-PCR of the TCR CDR3 employed the HTBI primer set. TCRdb processed the multiplex PCR reads anew with MiXCR; each CDR3 protein has one entry. The sample contains 500,000 to 550,000 distinct CDR3 sequences, roughly 20% of which appear only once. Germline V CDR1 and CDR2: SQVTM, ANQGSEA. Trimming cost V 2 bases and J 1 base, with 23 bases left between them. The CDR3 runs 18 residues. These data come from a study of T cells in Graves' hyperthyroidism and ophthalmopathy.

The sequence came from a man aged 18 to 29 with Graves' hyperthyroidism. The chain uses TRBV29-1 and TRBJ1-1; no reliable D call. Sequenced input: blood. The CDR3 protein is CSVEKGLTTGRRNTEAFF. DNA for the CDR3: TGCAGCGTTGAAAAAGGCCTGACTACCGGACGGCGGAACACTGAAGCTTTCTTT.